This note documents a single T cell receptor (beta chain) sequence. These data originate in a study of blood T cell repertoires in COVID-19. Study in general: COVID-19 samples from acute and convalescent phases originated in the United States, Italy and Spain. The analysed material was cDNA or gDNA that came from T cells, B-cell-depleted T cells, or PBMCs.

Germline V gives CDR1 SEHNR, CDR2 FQNEAQ (reference sequence). This CDR3 is built from 16 residues. V shed 5 bases, J shed 4 bases, and the junction held 8 bases outside the gene matches. Enrolled through a virtual design, the participants were between roughly 18 and 100 years of age and came from 24 US areas. Participants had their cohort set by participant-reported clinical history. Repertoires were generated with immunoSEQ multiplex PCR, while TCRdb's copy carries only in-frame clones and drops some. The sample includes some 240,000 clones, approximately 86% of them seen just once. The TCR originated in a woman in her thirties or forties with acute COVID-19. The sample taken for sequencing was PBMCs or T cells enriched from blood (not recorded which). The J gene is TRBJ2-1, the V gene TRBV7-9; 10 nucleotides agree with TRBD2. The CDR3 nucleotides read TGTGCCAGCAGCCGCGGACTAGCGGAAAATTACAATGAGCAGTTCTTC. This encodes CASSRGLAENYNEQFF.